This TCR beta chain was captured in a study of CD8 T cells in Susac syndrome (dated by TCRdb to the late 2010s). Turning to the overall study: Among the sequenced Susac syndrome patients, about six had clinically active disease and roughly eight were in clinical remission. Susac syndrome patients were therapy-naive, on corticosteroids (some also receiving IVIg), or on IVIg alone at blood withdrawal. Repertoire sequencing was used to test whether CD8+ T cell activation and differentiation in Susac syndrome was antigen driven.

According to the germline V gene (reference sequence), CDR1 reads SEHNR and CDR2 reads FQNEAQ. From its cysteine to its phenylalanine, the CDR3 spans 15 amino acids. Just the 45-base CDR3 DNA is kept, in frame starting at base 1. Trimming removed 3 bases from V and 0 bases from J, leaving 11 bases between the germline ends. As regards this clonotype: It has no known antigen specificity. The sample holds no much larger clone one base away, and base qualities are not on file.

RNA was extracted using the RNeasy kit, and about 0.5 to 1 microgram was reverse transcribed with random hexamers. TCR beta CDR3 regions were amplified with the immunoSEQ multiplex PCR assay covering 54 Vbeta and 13 Jbeta segments. Bias from PCR amplification was corrected by using a synthetic template baseline for primer optimization and for computational correction. Regarding the original processing steps: Reads were assigned to V, D and J genes according to IMGT and analyzed in immunoSEQ Analyzer, with only productive sequences retained. Clonality was calculated as one minus the Shannon entropy normalized by log2 of the number of productive unique sequences. Public and private clones were assessed among the 100 most prevalent clones of each patient and control. A clone was defined as Susac-specific if it was absent from the healthy and MS cohorts, from some 1,100 published viral clones and from other ImmuneACCESS disease sequences. TCRdb cleaned the public reads at Q25 with fastp, built clones with MiXCR and kept in-frame beta chains. Rows with one shared CDR3 protein collapse into an entry with the most common genes and DNA. The V and J calls were not made by the authors but by TCRdb's processing. The sample table lists under 200,000 distinct CDR3 sequences, over 75% of them with a count of one. The ten largest clones add up to around 0.1% of the sample.

Peripheral blood CD8+ and CD4+ T cells from healthy donors, Susac syndrome patients and multiple sclerosis patients were profiled by high-throughput TCR beta sequencing. Recently defined diagnostic criteria for definite or probable disease were met by the Susac syndrome patients. Bulk CD8+ and CD4+ T cells were purified by magnetic negative isolation, whereas CD8+ TEMRA cells were enriched by FACS. Blood was drawn into EDTA tubes, processed within 24 hours, and PBMCs were isolated by density gradient centrifugation. PBMCs destined for TCR sequencing were cryopreserved in liquid nitrogen and later thawed in a 37 °C water bath. A purity of at least 90% was achieved for sorted or isolated CD4+, CD8+ and CD8+ TEMRA cells. What the work shows at the level of the full study, not this receptor alone: The number of individuals in the TCR sequencing and HLA analysis was acknowledged as relatively small. No clonal expansion was detected in the CD4+ T cell repertoire of Susac syndrome patients.

The sequenced material came from CD4+ T cells from PBMCs. The chain employs TRBV7-9 and TRBJ1-1, with no confidently assigned D gene. This TCR was recovered from a human donor with Susac syndrome. The CDR3 protein is CASSFSDGVNTEAFF. The nucleotides are TGTGCCAGCAGCTTCTCGGACGGGGTGAACACTGAAGCTTTCTTT.